This is a list of T cell receptor beta chains from one sample in a study of T cells in Graves' hyperthyroidism and ophthalmopathy. TCRdb re-called the multiplex PCR reads through MiXCR, storing one row per CDR3 protein. The data hold about half a million distinct CDR3 sequences, with 20% observed a single time. What was sequenced was blood. These receptor sequences come from a man aged 35-49 years with Graves' ophthalmopathy. The CDR3 runs from the conserved cysteine through the conserved F or W. A D gene is named only where the DNA matches it firmly. Clone size is stated in some rows and not others, as once, few, many or a class when expanded.

D gene: -; J gene: TRBJ2-5; clone size: few; V gene: TRBV30; CDR3 DNA: TGTGCCTGTGCCGCAGGAGGGCTGTGGACCCAGTACTTC; CDR3 protein: CACAAGGLWTQYF
D gene: -; J gene: TRBJ1-1; clone size: -; V gene: TRBV18; CDR3 DNA: TGTGCCAGCTCACCACCTGCGAACACGGTTAAGACTGAAGCTTTCTTT; CDR3 protein: CASSPPANTVKTEAFF
D gene: TRBD1; J gene: TRBJ2-6; clone size: -; V gene: TRBV20-1; CDR3 DNA: TGCAGTGCCGTGACAGGGCAGCCTGGGGCCAACGTCCTGACTTTC; CDR3 protein: CSAVTGQPGANVLTF
D gene: TRBD1; J gene: TRBJ2-7; clone size: many; V gene: TRBV12-3/TRBV12-4; CDR3 DNA: TGTGCCAGCAGTTCTCTGACAGGGAGCTCCTACGAGCAGTACTTC; CDR3 protein: CASSSLTGSSYEQYF
D gene: -; J gene: TRBJ1-1; clone size: -; V gene: TRBV18; CDR3 DNA: TGTGCCAGCTCATCAGAAGACAGCCTCACTGAAGCTTTCTTT; CDR3 protein: CASSSEDSLTEAFF
D gene: TRBD2; J gene: TRBJ2-5; clone size: few; V gene: TRBV2; CDR3 DNA: TGTGCCAGCAGTGATATTATTCTAGCGGGAGACCAAGAGACCCAGTACTTC; CDR3 protein: CASSDIILAGDQETQYF
D gene: -; J gene: TRBJ1-1; clone size: -; V gene: TRBV27; CDR3 DNA: TGTGCCAGCTGGAGGCGGGTGAACACTGAAGCTTTCTTT; CDR3 protein: CASWRRVNTEAFF
D gene: -; J gene: TRBJ2-4; clone size: few; V gene: TRBV6-2/TRBV6-3; CDR3 DNA: TGTGCCAGCAGTTACGAGGGAGCTCCTGCAGGCCCCAACATTCAGTACTTC; CDR3 protein: CASSYEGAPAGPNIQYF
D gene: -; J gene: TRBJ1-2; clone size: -; V gene: TRBV16; CDR3 DNA: TGTGCCAGCAGCCAATCGAATAGGGCGATGGGCTACACCTTC; CDR3 protein: CASSQSNRAMGYTF
D gene: -; J gene: TRBJ2-7; clone size: few; V gene: TRBV10-3; CDR3 DNA: TGTGCCATCAGTGAACGTGGGGAGACCTACGAGCAGTACTTC; CDR3 protein: CAISERGETYEQYF
D gene: -; J gene: TRBJ1-5; clone size: few; V gene: TRBV27; CDR3 DNA: TGTGCCAGCAGTACCCAGGGGATGAATCAGCCCCAGCATTTT; CDR3 protein: CASSTQGMNQPQHF
D gene: TRBD1; J gene: TRBJ2-7; clone size: few; V gene: TRBV6-1; CDR3 DNA: TGTGCCAGCACTCCCGGGACAGGGGTTAACGAGCAGTACTTC; CDR3 protein: CASTPGTGVNEQYF
D gene: -; J gene: TRBJ1-6; clone size: few; V gene: TRBV12-3/TRBV12-4; CDR3 DNA: TGTGCCAGCAGTTTTTTCGGACTCACGAATTCACCCCTCCACTTT; CDR3 protein: CASSFFGLTNSPLHF
D gene: TRBD1; J gene: TRBJ1-1; clone size: many; V gene: TRBV20-1; CDR3 DNA: TGCAGTGCCGAATCCGCGACACAGGGGTGGGACACTGAAGCTTTCTTT; CDR3 protein: CSAESATQGWDTEAFF
D gene: -; J gene: TRBJ1-2; clone size: -; V gene: TRBV18; CDR3 DNA: TGTGCCAGCTCACCCATTGACACGCGCGGCTACACCTTC; CDR3 protein: CASSPIDTRGYTF
D gene: -; J gene: TRBJ2-1; clone size: many; V gene: TRBV20-1; CDR3 DNA: TGCAGTGCTAGAGATGTCGGGGACGAGCAGTTCTTC; CDR3 protein: CSARDVGDEQFF
D gene: -; J gene: TRBJ2-5; clone size: few; V gene: TRBV12-3/TRBV12-4; CDR3 DNA: TGTGCCAGCAGTTCCCAGGGGACCACCCAGTACTTC; CDR3 protein: CASSSQGTTQYF
D gene: TRBD2; J gene: TRBJ2-1; clone size: few; V gene: TRBV5-1; CDR3 DNA: TGCGCCAGCAGCTTGGCGGCGGGAGTGACTCTCGATGAGCAGTTCTTC; CDR3 protein: CASSLAAGVTLDEQFF
D gene: -; J gene: TRBJ2-3; clone size: -; V gene: TRBV19; CDR3 DNA: TGTGCCAGTAGTATACGGGTAGGCACAGATACGCAGTATTTT; CDR3 protein: CASSIRVGTDTQYF
D gene: TRBD2; J gene: TRBJ2-2; clone size: -; V gene: TRBV19; CDR3 DNA: TGTGCCAGTAGTGTGACCGGGACTAGCGGGAGTATGTACACCGGGGAGCTGTTTTTT; CDR3 protein: CASSVTGTSGSMYTGELFF
D gene: -; J gene: TRBJ2-1; clone size: -; V gene: TRBV20-1; CDR3 DNA: TGCAGTGCTAGAACTAGCATGAATGAGCAGTTCTTC; CDR3 protein: CSARTSMNEQFF
D gene: -; J gene: TRBJ2-7; clone size: few; V gene: TRBV4-2; CDR3 DNA: TGTGCCAGCAGCACCCACCCGGGGGCTGACTACGAGCAGTACTTC; CDR3 protein: CASSTHPGADYEQYF
D gene: -; J gene: TRBJ1-1; clone size: many; V gene: TRBV27; CDR3 DNA: TGTGCCAGCAGTTTACAGAACATGAACACTGAAGCTTTCTTT; CDR3 protein: CASSLQNMNTEAFF
D gene: -; J gene: TRBJ2-5; clone size: many; V gene: TRBV11-1; CDR3 DNA: TGTGCCAGCAGCCTGGGACGCTTCCAAGAGACCCAGTACTTC; CDR3 protein: CASSLGRFQETQYF
D gene: -; J gene: TRBJ1-3; clone size: many; V gene: TRBV5-1; CDR3 DNA: TGCGCCAGCAGCTTGGGAATCGGAAACACCATATATTTT; CDR3 protein: CASSLGIGNTIYF
D gene: -; J gene: TRBJ2-5; clone size: many; V gene: TRBV12-3/TRBV12-4; CDR3 DNA: TGTGCCAGCAGCTTATTGCAAGAGACCCAGTACTTC; CDR3 protein: CASSLLQETQYF
D gene: -; J gene: TRBJ2-3; clone size: few; V gene: TRBV7-3; CDR3 DNA: TGTGCCAGCAGCTTATCTGGGATACCAGATACGCAGTATTTT; CDR3 protein: CASSLSGIPDTQYF
D gene: -; J gene: TRBJ1-2; clone size: -; V gene: TRBV5-5; CDR3 DNA: TGTGCCAGCAGCTTGTATCGGCGTGGTGGCTACACCTTC; CDR3 protein: CASSLYRRGGYTF
D gene: -; J gene: TRBJ2-1; clone size: -; V gene: TRBV7-9; CDR3 DNA: TGTGCCAGCAGCTTGGCCATGCTAGCCTATGAGCAGTTCTTC; CDR3 protein: CASSLAMLAYEQFF
D gene: -; J gene: TRBJ2-1; clone size: few; V gene: TRBV5-1; CDR3 DNA: TGCGCCAGCAGCTTAGGGGTCATAGGAAATGAGCAGTTCTTC; CDR3 protein: CASSLGVIGNEQFF
D gene: TRBD2; J gene: TRBJ2-3; clone size: many; V gene: TRBV2; CDR3 DNA: TGTGCCAGCAGTACTAGTCAGCGGGGGGGGACAGATACGCAGTATTTT; CDR3 protein: CASSTSQRGGTDTQYF
D gene: -; J gene: TRBJ2-7; clone size: -; V gene: TRBV7-9; CDR3 DNA: TGTGCCAGCAGCTTCGTTGAAAGGGACCGTGACGAGCAGTACTTC; CDR3 protein: CASSFVERDRDEQYF
D gene: TRBD2; J gene: TRBJ2-1; clone size: -; V gene: TRBV5-1; CDR3 DNA: TGCGCCAGCAGCTTTGTACTAGCGGGAGGGGAGCAGTTCTTC; CDR3 protein: CASSFVLAGGEQFF
D gene: -; J gene: TRBJ2-5; clone size: many; V gene: TRBV20-1; CDR3 DNA: TGCAGTGCTAGGGGGGACATGGGGACACAAGAGACCCAGTACTTC; CDR3 protein: CSARGDMGTQETQYF
D gene: -; J gene: TRBJ1-2; clone size: -; V gene: TRBV3-1; CDR3 DNA: TGTGCCAGCAGCCAGTTGGGGGGGGCCAACTATGGCTACACCTTC; CDR3 protein: CASSQLGGANYGYTF
D gene: -; J gene: TRBJ1-2; clone size: few; V gene: TRBV7-3; CDR3 DNA: TGTGCCAGCAGCATCAGGGACGGCTCCCCCGGCTACACCTTC; CDR3 protein: CASSIRDGSPGYTF
D gene: -; J gene: TRBJ1-1; clone size: few; V gene: TRBV13; CDR3 DNA: TGTGCCAGCAGCTTAGGCAGGATGGTGAACACTGAAGCTTTCTTT; CDR3 protein: CASSLGRMVNTEAFF
D gene: -; J gene: TRBJ1-2; clone size: many; V gene: TRBV12-3/TRBV12-4; CDR3 DNA: TGTGCCAGCAGTTCCCCGTGGGGGAATGATGGCTACACCTTC; CDR3 protein: CASSSPWGNDGYTF
D gene: -; J gene: TRBJ2-5; clone size: -; V gene: TRBV4-3; CDR3 DNA: TGCGCCAGCAGCCAAGAGGGCCAGACGATGGAGACCCAGTACTTC; CDR3 protein: CASSQEGQTMETQYF
D gene: -; J gene: TRBJ1-2; clone size: -; V gene: TRBV25-1; CDR3 DNA: TGTGCCAGCAGTGGTTGGGACACTGCTAACTATGGCTACACCTTC; CDR3 protein: CASSGWDTANYGYTF
D gene: -; J gene: TRBJ2-7; clone size: many; V gene: TRBV28; CDR3 DNA: TGTGCCAGCAGTCCCCTACCAGGGGTCGGGAGGACCTACGAGCAGTACTTC; CDR3 protein: CASSPLPGVGRTYEQYF
D gene: -; J gene: TRBJ1-3; clone size: -; V gene: TRBV4-2; CDR3 DNA: TGTGCCAGCAGCCAAGATTGGGGTTCGGGCAGAAACACCATATATTTT; CDR3 protein: CASSQDWGSGRNTIYF
D gene: -; J gene: TRBJ2-3; clone size: few; V gene: TRBV12-3/TRBV12-4; CDR3 DNA: TGTGCCAGCAGTTTCTCCCACACAGATACGCAGTATTTT; CDR3 protein: CASSFSHTDTQYF
D gene: -; J gene: TRBJ1-2; clone size: -; V gene: TRBV18; CDR3 DNA: TGTGCCAGCTCCGGGCAAGATGGCTACACCTTC; CDR3 protein: CASSGQDGYTF
D gene: -; J gene: TRBJ2-3; clone size: few; V gene: TRBV6-2/TRBV6-3; CDR3 DNA: TGTGCCAGCAGTACTATCACTAGGAATACGCAGTATTTT; CDR3 protein: CASSTITRNTQYF
D gene: -; J gene: TRBJ2-2; clone size: -; V gene: TRBV30; CDR3 DNA: TGTGCCTGGATCCGGCGGAACACCGGGGAGCTGTTTTTT; CDR3 protein: CAWIRRNTGELFF
D gene: -; J gene: TRBJ2-3; clone size: -; V gene: TRBV5-1; CDR3 DNA: TGCGCCAGCAGCCCGAATGTGGGGATGGATACGCAGTATTTT; CDR3 protein: CASSPNVGMDTQYF
D gene: -; J gene: TRBJ2-3; clone size: many; V gene: TRBV11-2; CDR3 DNA: TGTGCCAGCAGCTTTGACAGCACAGATACGCAGTATTTT; CDR3 protein: CASSFDSTDTQYF
D gene: -; J gene: TRBJ2-1; clone size: -; V gene: TRBV4-1; CDR3 DNA: TGCGCCAGCAGCCCGCGTAGTACAACGAGCTCCTACAATGAGCAGTTCTTC; CDR3 protein: CASSPRSTTSSYNEQFF
D gene: TRBD1; J gene: TRBJ2-5; clone size: few; V gene: TRBV15; CDR3 DNA: TGTGCCACCAGCAGCCCGGGACAGGGAGGGAAGACCCAGTACTTC; CDR3 protein: CATSSPGQGGKTQYF
D gene: -; J gene: TRBJ2-5; clone size: -; V gene: TRBV4-1; CDR3 DNA: TGCGCCAGCAGCCAAGATCTCGTTGGGACTTTCCAAGAGACCCAGTACTTC; CDR3 protein: CASSQDLVGTFQETQYF
D gene: -; J gene: TRBJ2-3; clone size: -; V gene: TRBV30; CDR3 DNA: TGTGCCTGGAACAGGATAAGCACAGATACGCAGTATTTT; CDR3 protein: CAWNRISTDTQYF
D gene: -; J gene: TRBJ2-1; clone size: many; V gene: TRBV28; CDR3 DNA: TGTGCCATCTTTCCTAAGACCGACTACAATGAGCAGTTCTTC; CDR3 protein: CAIFPKTDYNEQFF
D gene: -; J gene: TRBJ1-5; clone size: -; V gene: TRBV15; CDR3 DNA: TGTGCCACCAGCAGCCTGCACCAGCCCCAGCATTTT; CDR3 protein: CATSSLHQPQHF
D gene: -; J gene: TRBJ2-3; clone size: few; V gene: TRBV7-3; CDR3 DNA: TGTGCCAGCAGCCGCCTCGGAGCTACTAGCACAGATACGCAGTATTTT; CDR3 protein: CASSRLGATSTDTQYF
D gene: TRBD2; J gene: TRBJ2-2; clone size: few; V gene: TRBV19; CDR3 DNA: TGTGCCACCAGGAGGAGCGGGAGAGACACCGGGGAGCTGTTTTTT; CDR3 protein: CATRRSGRDTGELFF
D gene: -; J gene: TRBJ2-5; clone size: many; V gene: TRBV6-1; CDR3 DNA: TGTGCCAGCACGTCCGGGACAAAAGAGACCCAGTACTTC; CDR3 protein: CASTSGTKETQYF
D gene: TRBD2; J gene: TRBJ2-1; clone size: -; V gene: TRBV20-1; CDR3 DNA: TGCAGTGCTAGTGGGCTAGCGGGGGTCTACAATGAGCAGTTCTTC; CDR3 protein: CSASGLAGVYNEQFF